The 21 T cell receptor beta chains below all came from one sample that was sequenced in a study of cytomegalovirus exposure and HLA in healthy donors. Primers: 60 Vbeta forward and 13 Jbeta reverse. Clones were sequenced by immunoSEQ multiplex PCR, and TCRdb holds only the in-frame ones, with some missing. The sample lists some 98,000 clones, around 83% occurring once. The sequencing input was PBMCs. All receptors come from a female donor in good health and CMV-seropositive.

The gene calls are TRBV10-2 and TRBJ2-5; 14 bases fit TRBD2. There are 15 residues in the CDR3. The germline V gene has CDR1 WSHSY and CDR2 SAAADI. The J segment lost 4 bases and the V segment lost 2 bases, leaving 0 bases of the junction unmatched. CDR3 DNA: TGCGCCAGCAGTGAGGGGACTAGCGGGAGAGAGACCCAGTACTTC. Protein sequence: CASSEGTSGRETQYF.

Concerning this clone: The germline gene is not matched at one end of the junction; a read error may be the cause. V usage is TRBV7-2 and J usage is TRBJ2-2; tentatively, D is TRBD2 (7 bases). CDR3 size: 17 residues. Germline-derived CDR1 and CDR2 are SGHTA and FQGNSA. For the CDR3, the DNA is TGTGCCAGCAGCCTAGCAGGAAGGGGGGGCAATACCGGGGAGCTGTTTTTT. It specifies CASSLAGRGGNTGELFF.

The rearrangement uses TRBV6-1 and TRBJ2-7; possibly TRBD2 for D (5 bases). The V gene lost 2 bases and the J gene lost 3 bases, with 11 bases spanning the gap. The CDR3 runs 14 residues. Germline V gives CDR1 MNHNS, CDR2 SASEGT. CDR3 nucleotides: TGTGCCAGCAGTGAATTTCTAGGACTCTACGAGCAGTACTTC. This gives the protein CASSEFLGLYEQYF.

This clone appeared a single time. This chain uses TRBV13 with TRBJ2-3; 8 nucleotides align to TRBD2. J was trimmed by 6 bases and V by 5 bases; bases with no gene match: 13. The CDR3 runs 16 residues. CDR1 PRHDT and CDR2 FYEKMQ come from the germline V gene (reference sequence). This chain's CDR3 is CASSPQGAGVGDTQYF. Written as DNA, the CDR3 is TGTGCCAGCAGCCCCCAAGGAGCGGGGGTTGGGGATACGCAGTATTTT.

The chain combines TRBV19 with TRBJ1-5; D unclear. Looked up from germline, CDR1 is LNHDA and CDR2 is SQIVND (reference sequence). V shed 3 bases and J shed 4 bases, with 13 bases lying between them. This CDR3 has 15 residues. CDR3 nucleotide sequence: TGTGCCAGTAGTATGGAGGGCGTCTGGAATCAGCCCCAGCATTTT. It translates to CASSMEGVWNQPQHF.

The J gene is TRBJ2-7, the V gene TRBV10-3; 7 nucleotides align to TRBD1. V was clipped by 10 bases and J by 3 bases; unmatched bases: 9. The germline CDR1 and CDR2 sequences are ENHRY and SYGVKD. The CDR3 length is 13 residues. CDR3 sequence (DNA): TGTGCCACCTCCCGGGACAGAGGCTACGAGCAGTACTTC. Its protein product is CATSRDRGYEQYF.

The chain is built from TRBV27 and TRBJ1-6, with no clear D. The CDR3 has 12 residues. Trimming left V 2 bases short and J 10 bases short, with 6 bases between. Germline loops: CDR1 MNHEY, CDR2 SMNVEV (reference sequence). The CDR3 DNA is TGTGCCAGCAGTTTAGTACGGTCACCCCTCCACTTT. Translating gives CASSLVRSPLHF.

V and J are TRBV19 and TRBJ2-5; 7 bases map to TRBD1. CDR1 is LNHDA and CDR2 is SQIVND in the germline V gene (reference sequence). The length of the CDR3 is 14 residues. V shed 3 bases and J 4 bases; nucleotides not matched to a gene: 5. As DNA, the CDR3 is TGTGCCAGTAGTATCACAGGGGTGCGAGAGACCCAGTACTTC. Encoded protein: CASSITGVRETQYF.

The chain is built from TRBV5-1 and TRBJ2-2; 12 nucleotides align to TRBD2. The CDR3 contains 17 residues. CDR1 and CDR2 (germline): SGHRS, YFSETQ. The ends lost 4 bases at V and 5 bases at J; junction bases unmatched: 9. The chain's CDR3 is CASSPPLLAGGTGELFF. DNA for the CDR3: TGCGCCAGCAGCCCCCCCCTGCTAGCGGGAGGGACCGGGGAGCTGTTTTTT. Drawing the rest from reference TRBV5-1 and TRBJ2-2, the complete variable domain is KAGVTQTPRYLIKTRGQQVTLSCSPISGHRSVSWYQQTPGQGLQFLFEYFSETQRNKGNFPGRFSGRQFSNSRSEMNVSTLELGDSALYLCASSPPLLAGGTGELFFGEGSRLTVL.

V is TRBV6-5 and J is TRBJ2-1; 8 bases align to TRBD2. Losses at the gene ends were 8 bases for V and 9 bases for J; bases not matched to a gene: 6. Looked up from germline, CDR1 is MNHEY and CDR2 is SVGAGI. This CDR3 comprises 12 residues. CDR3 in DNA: TGTGCCAGCCGAACGGGGGGGGCTGAGCAGTTCTTC. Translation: CASRTGGAEQFF.

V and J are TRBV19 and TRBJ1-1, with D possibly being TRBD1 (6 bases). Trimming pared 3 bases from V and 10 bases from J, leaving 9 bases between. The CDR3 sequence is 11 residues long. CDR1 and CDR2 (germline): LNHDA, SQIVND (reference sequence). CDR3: CASSMWGRAFF. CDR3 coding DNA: TGTGCCAGTAGTATGTGGGGGCGAGCTTTCTTT.

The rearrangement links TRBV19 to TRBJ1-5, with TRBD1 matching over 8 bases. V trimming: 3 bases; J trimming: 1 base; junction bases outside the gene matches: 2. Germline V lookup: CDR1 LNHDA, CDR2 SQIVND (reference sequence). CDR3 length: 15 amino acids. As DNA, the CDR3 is TGTGCCAGTAGTATCCAGGGGGCGAGCAATCAGCCCCAGCATTTT. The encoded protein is CASSIQGASNQPQHF.

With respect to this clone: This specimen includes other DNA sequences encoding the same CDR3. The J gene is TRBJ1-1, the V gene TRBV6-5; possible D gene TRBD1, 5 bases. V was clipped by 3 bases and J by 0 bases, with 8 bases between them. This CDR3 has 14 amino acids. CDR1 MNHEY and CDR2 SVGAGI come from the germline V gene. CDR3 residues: CASSYSRVNTEAFF. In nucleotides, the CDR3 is TGTGCCAGCAGTTATAGCAGGGTGAACACTGAAGCTTTCTTT.

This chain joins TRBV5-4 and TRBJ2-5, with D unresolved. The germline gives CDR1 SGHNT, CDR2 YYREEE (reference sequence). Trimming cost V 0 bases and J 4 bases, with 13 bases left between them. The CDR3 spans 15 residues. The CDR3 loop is CASSLESRSGETQYF. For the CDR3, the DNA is TGTGCCAGCAGCTTGGAGTCCCGATCGGGAGAGACCCAGTACTTC.

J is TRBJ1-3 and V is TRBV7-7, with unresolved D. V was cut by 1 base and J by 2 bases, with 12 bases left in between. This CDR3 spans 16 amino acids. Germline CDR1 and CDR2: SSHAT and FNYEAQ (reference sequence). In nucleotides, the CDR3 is TGTGCCAGCAGCTTAGATGTGAGGGTCCCTGGAAACACCATATATTTT. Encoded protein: CASSLDVRVPGNTIYF.

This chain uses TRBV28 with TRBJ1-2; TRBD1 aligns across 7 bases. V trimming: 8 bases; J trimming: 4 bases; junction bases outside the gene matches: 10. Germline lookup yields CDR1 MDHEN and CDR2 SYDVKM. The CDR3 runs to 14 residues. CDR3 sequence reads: CASAIRTGIYGYTF. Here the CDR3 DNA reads TGTGCCAGCGCCATTCGGACAGGCATCTATGGCTACACCTTC.

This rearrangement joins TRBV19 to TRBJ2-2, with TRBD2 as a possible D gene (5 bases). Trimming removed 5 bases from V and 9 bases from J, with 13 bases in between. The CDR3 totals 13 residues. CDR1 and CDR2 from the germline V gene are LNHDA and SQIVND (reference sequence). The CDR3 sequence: CASSEGGSRELFF. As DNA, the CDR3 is TGTGCCAGTAGTGAGGGCGGATCTAGGGAGCTGTTTTTT.

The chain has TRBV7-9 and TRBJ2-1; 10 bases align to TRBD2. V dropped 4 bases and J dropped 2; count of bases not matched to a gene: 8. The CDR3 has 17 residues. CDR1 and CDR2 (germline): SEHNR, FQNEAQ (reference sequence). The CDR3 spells CASSSDLSGGAYNEQFF. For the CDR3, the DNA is TGTGCCAGCAGCTCGGACTTGAGCGGGGGGGCCTACAATGAGCAGTTCTTC.

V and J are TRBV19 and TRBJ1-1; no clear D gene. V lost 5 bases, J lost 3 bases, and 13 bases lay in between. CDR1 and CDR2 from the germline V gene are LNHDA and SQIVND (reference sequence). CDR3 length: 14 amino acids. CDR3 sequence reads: CASSPLMQDTEAFF. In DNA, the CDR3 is TGTGCCAGTAGTCCATTGATGCAGGACACTGAAGCTTTCTTT. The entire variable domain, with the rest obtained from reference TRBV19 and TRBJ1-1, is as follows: DGGITQSPKYLFRKEGQNVTLSCEQNLNHDAMYWYRQDPGQGLRLIYYSQIVNDFQKGDIAEGYSVSREKKESFPLTVTSAQKNPTAFYLCASSPLMQDTEAFFGQGTRLTVV.

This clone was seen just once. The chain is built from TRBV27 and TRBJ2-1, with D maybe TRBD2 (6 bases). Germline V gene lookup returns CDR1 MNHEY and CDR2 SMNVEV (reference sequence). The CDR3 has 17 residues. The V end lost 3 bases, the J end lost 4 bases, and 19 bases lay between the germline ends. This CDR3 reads CASSLRGGERIYNEQFF. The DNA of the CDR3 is TGTGCCAGCAGTTTGCGGGGAGGAGAGCGGATATACAATGAGCAGTTCTTC.

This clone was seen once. This CDR3 reads CASSLESWGGANYGYTF. The DNA of the CDR3 is TGTGCCAGCAGCTTAGAAAGTTGGGGGGGCGCTAACTATGGCTACACCTTC. This chain uses TRBV7-9 with TRBJ1-2; maybe TRBD1 (6 bases). CDR3 length equals 17 residues. The V and J ends lost 1 base and 0 bases respectively, with 15 bases between them. The V gene's germline CDR1 is SEHNR and CDR2 FQNEAQ (reference sequence). Variable domain in full (rest from reference TRBV7-9 and TRBJ1-2): DTGVSQNPRHKITKRGQNVTFRCDPISEHNRLYWYRQTLGQGPEFLTYFQNEAQLEKSRLLSDRFSAERPKGSFSTLEIQRTEQGDSAMYLCASSLESWGGANYGYTFGSGTRLTVV.